This is a list of T cell receptor beta chains from one sample in a study of neoadjuvant anti-PD-1 for oral cavity cancer. Libraries were prepared by immunoSEQ multiplex PCR; TCRdb keeps only in-frame clonotypes and omits some of them. The sample consists of around 7,500 clones, 65% to 75% of them appearing once. This material consisted of PBMCs, taken after nivolumab (anti-PD-1) treatment. The receptors originated from a person between 40 and 85 years old with oral cavity squamous cell carcinoma. CDR3s include the opening cysteine and the closing phenylalanine or tryptophan. D genes are given only for firm matches. Only some rows state a clone size, as once, few, many or a class for expanded clones.

d_gene	abundance	v_gene	j_gene	CDR3nt	CDR3aa
TRBD2	NA	TRBV7-2	TRBJ2-7	TGTGCCAGCAGCTTCACTAGCGGGGTAACATACGAGCAGTACTTC	CASSFTSGVTYEQYF
NA	NA	TRBV13	TRBJ2-5	TGTGCCAGCAGCTTCCCGGGTGCGGAGACCCAGTACTTC	CASSFPGAETQYF
NA	NA	TRBV6-5	TRBJ2-3	TGTGCCAGTACGAGTGGGGGAGATACGCAGTATTTT	CASTSGGDTQYF
NA	NA	TRBV6-1	TRBJ1-1	TGTGCCAGCAGCGGGGGCACGAACACTGAAGCTTTCTTT	CASSGGTNTEAFF
NA	NA	TRBV19	TRBJ1-1	TGTGCCAGCACAACAAACGGTCTCAACACCGAAGCTTTCTTT	CASTTNGLNTEAFF
TRBD2	NA	TRBV5-4	TRBJ2-5	TGTGCCAGCAGCTGGACTAGCCAAGAGACCCAGTACTTC	CASSWTSQETQYF
TRBD2	NA	TRBV5-1	TRBJ2-7	TGCGCCAGCAGCTCGGGACTAGCGGGGGGACTATCCTACGAGCAGTACTTC	CASSSGLAGGLSYEQYF
NA	NA	TRBV11-3	TRBJ2-5	TGTGCCAGCAGCTTGGGGGGCGGAGAGACCCAGTACTTC	CASSLGGGETQYF
TRBD2	few	TRBV27	TRBJ2-5	TGTGCCAGCAGCTCGCTGCGGGGGGGCCGAGAGACCCAGTACTTC	CASSSLRGGRETQYF
NA	few	TRBV27	TRBJ2-7	TGTGCCAGCAGTTTAAGCGGGACAGGACGCTACGAGCAGTACTTC	CASSLSGTGRYEQYF
TRBD1	few	TRBV5-8	TRBJ2-7	TGTGCCAGCAGCTTGGGACAGGGGGCCGTTTGGTCCCGGGAGCAGTACTTC	CASSLGQGAVWSREQYF
NA	few	TRBV7-9	TRBJ2-2	TGTGCCAGCAGCTTACCGGGGCCCGGGGAGCTGTTTTTT	CASSLPGPGELFF
TRBD2	NA	TRBV5-1	TRBJ2-4	TGCGCCAGCAGCTTGGCGCCGCGCGGGGGAGCCAAAAACATTCAGTACTTC	CASSLAPRGGAKNIQYF
TRBD1	NA	TRBV5-6	TRBJ1-2	TGTGCCAGCAGCTTGGTGGGACAGGGGGCTGTTGGCTACACCTTC	CASSLVGQGAVGYTF
TRBD1	NA	TRBV15	TRBJ2-7	TGTGCCACCAGCAGCTTGTCGACAGGGGTTTACGAGCAGTACTTC	CATSSLSTGVYEQYF
TRBD1	NA	TRBV6-5	TRBJ1-1	TGTGCCAGCAGTAAGGGGGCCCTGAACACTGAAGCTTTCTTT	CASSKGALNTEAFF
NA	NA	TRBV6-5	TRBJ1-6	TGTGCCAACTTTCGAACCCTCGACGGTTCACCCCTCCACTTT	CANFRTLDGSPLHF
NA	NA	TRBV10-3	TRBJ2-5	TGTGCCATCAGTGCCCGCTTTCAGGGTGGGGAGACCCAGTACTTC	CAISARFQGGETQYF
NA	NA	TRBV10-3	TRBJ1-2	TGTGCCATCAGTGAGTCAGGAGGGGCTAACTATGGCTACACCTTC	CAISESGGANYGYTF
NA	NA	TRBV10-3	TRBJ2-3	TGTGCCATCAGTGTTTCCCTCCCTGCAGATACGCAGTATTTT	CAISVSLPADTQYF
TRBD1	NA	TRBV20-1	TRBJ1-1	TGCAGTGCTACCCCGGGACAGGGATCTTTCTTT	CSATPGQGSFF
TRBD1	NA	TRBV7-2	TRBJ1-2	TGTGCCAGCAGCTGGACAGGGGGCGCTAACTATGGCTACACCTTC	CASSWTGGANYGYTF
TRBD1	NA	TRBV6-1	TRBJ2-5	TGTGCCAGCACTGTGACAGGGGCCGTAGCTGGGAACTTC	CASTVTGAVAGNF
TRBD1	NA	TRBV6-5	TRBJ1-4	TGTGCCAGCAGGCGGATGGGGACAGATCTAAAACTGTTTTTT	CASRRMGTDLKLFF
NA	NA	TRBV6-4	TRBJ2-3	TGTGCCAGCAGTGCCGGGCGGTTGGATACGCAGTATTTT	CASSAGRLDTQYF
TRBD1	NA	TRBV15	TRBJ2-7	TGTGCCACCAGCAGTGACAGGGGTTACGAGCAGTACTTC	CATSSDRGYEQYF